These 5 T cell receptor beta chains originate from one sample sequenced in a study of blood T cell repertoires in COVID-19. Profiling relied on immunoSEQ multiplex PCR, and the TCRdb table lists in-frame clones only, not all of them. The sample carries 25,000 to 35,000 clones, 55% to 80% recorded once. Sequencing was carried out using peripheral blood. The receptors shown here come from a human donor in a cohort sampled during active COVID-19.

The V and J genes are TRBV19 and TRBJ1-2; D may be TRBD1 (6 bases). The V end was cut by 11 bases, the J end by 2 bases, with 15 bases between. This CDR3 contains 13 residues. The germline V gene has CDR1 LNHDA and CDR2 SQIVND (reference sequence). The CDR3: CASGLRGNYGYTF. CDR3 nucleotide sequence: TGTGCCTCAGGCCTAAGGGGGAACTATGGCTACACCTTC. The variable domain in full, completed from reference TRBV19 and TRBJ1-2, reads DGGITQSPKYLFRKEGQNVTLSCEQNLNHDAMYWYRQDPGQGLRLIYYSQIVNDFQKGDIAEGYSVSREKKESFPLTVTSAQKNPTAFYLCASGLRGNYGYTFGSGTRLTVV.

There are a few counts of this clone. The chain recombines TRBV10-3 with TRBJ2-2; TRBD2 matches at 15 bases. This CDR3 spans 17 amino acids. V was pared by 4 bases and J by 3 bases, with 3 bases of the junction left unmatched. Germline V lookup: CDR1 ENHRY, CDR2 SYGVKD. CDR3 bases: TGTGCCATCAGTGGGACTAGCGGGGGGGCGGACACCGGGGAGCTGTTTTTT. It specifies CAISGTSGGADTGELFF.

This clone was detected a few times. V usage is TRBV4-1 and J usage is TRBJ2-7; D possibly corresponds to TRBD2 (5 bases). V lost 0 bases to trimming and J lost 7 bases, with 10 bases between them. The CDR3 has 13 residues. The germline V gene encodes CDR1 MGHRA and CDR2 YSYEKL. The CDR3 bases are TGCGCCAGCAGCCAAGAACTCAGGACTGAGCAGTACTTC. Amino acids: CASSQELRTEQYF.

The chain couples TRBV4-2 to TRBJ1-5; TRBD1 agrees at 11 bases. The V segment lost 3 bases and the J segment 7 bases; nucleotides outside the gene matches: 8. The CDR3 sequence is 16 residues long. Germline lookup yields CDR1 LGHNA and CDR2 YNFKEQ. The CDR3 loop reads CASSQPGQGEHQPQHF. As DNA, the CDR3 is TGTGCCAGCAGCCAGCCGGGACAGGGGGAACACCAGCCCCAGCATTTT.

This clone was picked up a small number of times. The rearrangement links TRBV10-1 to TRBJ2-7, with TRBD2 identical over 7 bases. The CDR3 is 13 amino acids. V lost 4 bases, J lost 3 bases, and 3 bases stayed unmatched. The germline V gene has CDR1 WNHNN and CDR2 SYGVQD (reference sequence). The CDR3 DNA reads TGCGCCAGCAGTGTTCGGACTAGCTACGAGCAGTACTTC. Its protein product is CASSVRTSYEQYF.